This TCR beta chain was sequenced in a study of blood T cell repertoires in COVID-19. Turning to the study itself: The origin of the acute and convalescent COVID-19 samples was the United States, Italy and Spain. From T cells, B-cell-depleted T cells, or PBMCs came the material, which was cDNA or gDNA.

Methods used by the authors: Reference gene primer amplification gave nucleated cell count estimates. Sequenced by immunoSEQ multiplex PCR; TCRdb stores in-frame clones only, minus some. That table furnishes V, J and clone size, whereas the DNA furnished D and trimming. Counted here are more than 110,000 clones, about 87% occurring once; the ten biggest clones make up under 6%. The V gene end was trimmed by 5 bases and the J gene end by 4 bases; junction bases not matched to a gene: 6. CDR1 and CDR2 (germline): SGHVS, FNYEAQ. This CDR3 contains 15 residues. This clonotype was sampled from a human donor in a cohort sampled during active COVID-19. Sequencing used peripheral blood. The J gene is TRBJ2-2, the V gene TRBV7-6, with 8 bases identical to TRBD1. CDR3 sequence: CASSQTTGVTGELFF. The CDR3, as DNA: TGTGCCAGCAGCCAAACGACAGGGGTCACCGGGGAGCTGTTTTTT. Combining the CDR3 with reference TRBV7-6 and TRBJ2-2 gives the whole variable domain GAGVSQSPRYKVTKRGQDVALRCDPISGHVSLYWYRQALGQGPEFLTYFNYEAQQDKSGLPNDRFSAERPEGSISTLTIQRTEQRDSAMYRCASSQTTGVTGELFFGEGSRLTVL.